These T cell receptor beta chains were read from a single sample in a study of OX40 agonist ivuxolimab in advanced cancers. Data came from immunoSEQ multiplex PCR; TCRdb stores just in-frame clones and leaves some out. The sample consists of tens of thousands of clones, 65% to 85% of them appearing once. Sequencing used CD4+ or CD8+ T cells sorted from blood, obtained in a trial of the OX40 agonist ivuxolimab. The receptors come from an adult with an advanced solid tumor such as melanoma, head and neck, liver or kidney cancer. Both conserved end residues are part of each CDR3. Each record gives: J gene, V gene, D gene, clone size, CDR3 DNA, CDR3 protein. The D gene is left open where the match is weak. Part of the rows lack a size; the others show once, few, many or a class for expanded clones.

j_call: TRBJ2-2; v_call: TRBV7-6; d_call: TRBD1; clone_size: .; cdr3_nt: TGTGCCAGCAGCTTAGAGCTAAGAGGACAGGGCCAAACCGGGGAGCTGTTTTTT; cdr3_aa: CASSLELRGQGQTGELFF
j_call: TRBJ2-1; v_call: TRBV4-3; d_call: TRBD1; clone_size: .; cdr3_nt: TGCGCCAGCAGCCAAGGACAGGGGGACTACAATGAGCAGTTCTTC; cdr3_aa: CASSQGQGDYNEQFF
j_call: TRBJ1-2; v_call: TRBV10-3; d_call: .; clone_size: .; cdr3_nt: TGTGCCATCAGTGGAGGGGGGATACAAGGCTACACCTTC; cdr3_aa: CAISGGGIQGYTF
j_call: TRBJ2-1; v_call: TRBV11-2; d_call: .; clone_size: .; cdr3_nt: TGTGCCAGCAGCCGAACAGCCACCTTGGGCTTGCGCAATGAGCAGTTCTTC; cdr3_aa: CASSRTATLGLRNEQFF
j_call: TRBJ2-5; v_call: TRBV21-1; d_call: .; clone_size: .; cdr3_nt: TGTGCCAGCACCGGAGTACAGGGGGCTAAAGAGACCCAGTACTTC; cdr3_aa: CASTGVQGAKETQYF
j_call: TRBJ1-4; v_call: TRBV4-3; d_call: .; clone_size: few; cdr3_nt: TGCGCCAGCAGCCAAGATGACTGGTTTAATGAAAAACTGTTTTTT; cdr3_aa: CASSQDDWFNEKLFF
j_call: TRBJ1-6; v_call: TRBV2; d_call: .; clone_size: few; cdr3_nt: TGTGCCAGCAGTGATATTTGGCAGGGAGGAGGTTCACCCCTCCACTTT; cdr3_aa: CASSDIWQGGGSPLHF
j_call: TRBJ2-2; v_call: TRBV9; d_call: .; clone_size: .; cdr3_nt: TGTGCCAGCAGCGTAGATGGAACCGGGGAGCTGTTTTTT; cdr3_aa: CASSVDGTGELFF
j_call: TRBJ1-3; v_call: TRBV2; d_call: .; clone_size: .; cdr3_nt: TGTGCCAGCAGTGCAGGGGAGGGAAACACCATATATTTT; cdr3_aa: CASSAGEGNTIYF
j_call: TRBJ2-7; v_call: TRBV4-1; d_call: .; clone_size: .; cdr3_nt: TGCGCCAGCAGCCAGGGAGGGGGACCCTACGAGCAGTACTTC; cdr3_aa: CASSQGGGPYEQYF
j_call: TRBJ1-1; v_call: TRBV27; d_call: TRBD1; clone_size: once; cdr3_nt: TGTGCCAGCAGTCCCGGGACAGAGGGAACTGAAGCTTTCTTT; cdr3_aa: CASSPGTEGTEAFF
j_call: TRBJ2-7; v_call: TRBV7-9; d_call: .; clone_size: .; cdr3_nt: TGTGCCAGCAGCCCCTTATATGAGCAGTACTTC; cdr3_aa: CASSPLYEQYF
j_call: TRBJ2-5; v_call: TRBV7-6; d_call: TRBD1; clone_size: .; cdr3_nt: TGTGCCAGCAGCTTTGGCTCCCCGGGGCTGAGGGGGCTACAAGAGACCCAGTACTTC; cdr3_aa: CASSFGSPGLRGLQETQYF
j_call: TRBJ2-2; v_call: TRBV27; d_call: TRBD2; clone_size: .; cdr3_nt: TGTGCCAGCAGTCCAGGACTAGCGGGGGGCGTGAACACCGGGGAGCTGTTTTTT; cdr3_aa: CASSPGLAGGVNTGELFF
j_call: TRBJ1-1; v_call: TRBV9; d_call: .; clone_size: .; cdr3_nt: TGTGCCAGCAGCGTAGTTGGTGGACGCCCCTATGAAGCTTTCTTT; cdr3_aa: CASSVVGGRPYEAFF
j_call: TRBJ1-2; v_call: TRBV4-1; d_call: .; clone_size: .; cdr3_nt: TGCGCCAGCAGCCAAGGGGGGAAGGACTATGGCTACACCTTC; cdr3_aa: CASSQGGKDYGYTF
j_call: TRBJ2-3; v_call: TRBV7-9; d_call: .; clone_size: .; cdr3_nt: TGTGCCAGCAGCTTGGACATATCTAGCACAGATACGCAGTATTTT; cdr3_aa: CASSLDISSTDTQYF
j_call: TRBJ1-6; v_call: TRBV6-5; d_call: .; clone_size: .; cdr3_nt: TGTGCCAGCAGTTACTCGGACAGCTCCTATAATTCACCCCTCCACTTT; cdr3_aa: CASSYSDSSYNSPLHF
j_call: TRBJ2-5; v_call: TRBV7-7; d_call: .; clone_size: medium-sized; cdr3_nt: TGTGCCAGCAGCTTATCGCGGAAAGAGACCCAGTACTTC; cdr3_aa: CASSLSRKETQYF
j_call: TRBJ2-3; v_call: TRBV9; d_call: .; clone_size: .; cdr3_nt: TGTGCCAGCAGCGTGGGGACTGCCGTGAGGGATACGCAGTATTTT; cdr3_aa: CASSVGTAVRDTQYF
j_call: TRBJ2-7; v_call: TRBV7-8; d_call: .; clone_size: .; cdr3_nt: TGTGCCAGCAGCTTAAAGTTGGACAGACAGATCTACGAGCAGTACTTC; cdr3_aa: CASSLKLDRQIYEQYF
j_call: TRBJ1-6; v_call: TRBV19; d_call: .; clone_size: .; cdr3_nt: TGTGCCAGTGGGAGCTCCTATAATTCACCCCTCCACTTT; cdr3_aa: CASGSSYNSPLHF
j_call: TRBJ2-7; v_call: TRBV27; d_call: TRBD1; clone_size: .; cdr3_nt: TGTGCCAGCAGTCCCCAAGGACAGGCCTACGAGCAGTACTTC; cdr3_aa: CASSPQGQAYEQYF
j_call: TRBJ2-7; v_call: TRBV27; d_call: .; clone_size: medium-sized; cdr3_nt: TGTGCCAGCAGTGCTCAAGGGGGGGAGCAGTACTTC; cdr3_aa: CASSAQGGEQYF
j_call: TRBJ1-2; v_call: TRBV4-2; d_call: .; clone_size: .; cdr3_nt: TGTGCCAGCAGCCAAGAGGGGGAGGGAAGGGTAAATGGCTACACCTTC; cdr3_aa: CASSQEGEGRVNGYTF
j_call: TRBJ2-1; v_call: TRBV20-1; d_call: .; clone_size: once; cdr3_nt: TGCAGTGCTCTTTACAATGAGCAGTTCTTC; cdr3_aa: CSALYNEQFF
j_call: TRBJ1-6; v_call: TRBV4-3; d_call: .; clone_size: .; cdr3_nt: TGCGCCAGCAGCCAAGAGGGGAATTCACCCCTCCACTTT; cdr3_aa: CASSQEGNSPLHF
j_call: TRBJ1-1; v_call: TRBV11-2; d_call: .; clone_size: few; cdr3_nt: TGTGCCAGCACCGCGCAACACCGTAACACTGAAGCTTTCTTT; cdr3_aa: CASTAQHRNTEAFF
j_call: TRBJ1-1; v_call: TRBV29-1; d_call: TRBD1; clone_size: .; cdr3_nt: TGCAGCGGGGAGGCAGGGGGGGACACTGAAGCTTTCTTT; cdr3_aa: CSGEAGGDTEAFF
j_call: TRBJ1-4; v_call: TRBV7-9; d_call: TRBD1; clone_size: .; cdr3_nt: TGTGCCAGCAGCTTAGCACAGGGGGCCTTTAATGAAAAACTGTTTTTT; cdr3_aa: CASSLAQGAFNEKLFF
j_call: TRBJ2-4; v_call: TRBV9; d_call: .; clone_size: .; cdr3_nt: TGTGCCAGCAGCCCCCGCCTAGCCAAAAACATTCAGTACTTC; cdr3_aa: CASSPRLAKNIQYF
j_call: TRBJ2-3; v_call: TRBV7-8; d_call: TRBD1; clone_size: .; cdr3_nt: TGTGCCAGCAGCTTATTCGGACAGGGATCGGAAGATACGCAGTATTTT; cdr3_aa: CASSLFGQGSEDTQYF
j_call: TRBJ2-2; v_call: TRBV6-4; d_call: TRBD1; clone_size: .; cdr3_nt: TGTGCCAGCAGTGACGGGACAGGGGGCACCGGGGAGCTGTTTTTT; cdr3_aa: CASSDGTGGTGELFF
j_call: TRBJ1-1; v_call: TRBV19; d_call: .; clone_size: .; cdr3_nt: TGTGCCAGTAGTATCGGACGGACGAATTGGGCTGAAGCTTTCTTT; cdr3_aa: CASSIGRTNWAEAFF
j_call: TRBJ1-5; v_call: TRBV6-6; d_call: .; clone_size: .; cdr3_nt: TGTGCCAGCAGTACCCCTACAGGGTCGGGCAATCAGCCCCAGCATTTT; cdr3_aa: CASSTPTGSGNQPQHF
j_call: TRBJ2-5; v_call: TRBV7-3; d_call: .; clone_size: .; cdr3_nt: TGTGCCAGCAGCCCTGATAGTAGTTGGAGCGAGACCCAGTACTTC; cdr3_aa: CASSPDSSWSETQYF
j_call: TRBJ2-7; v_call: TRBV14; d_call: .; clone_size: .; cdr3_nt: TGTGCCAGCAGCTGGACCGCGACTGGAGGCGAGCAGTACTTC; cdr3_aa: CASSWTATGGEQYF
j_call: TRBJ1-1; v_call: TRBV27; d_call: TRBD1; clone_size: .; cdr3_nt: TGTGCCAGCAGTTCATACAGGGGGGCTAACACTGAAGCTTTCTTT; cdr3_aa: CASSSYRGANTEAFF
j_call: TRBJ2-3; v_call: TRBV2; d_call: TRBD1; clone_size: .; cdr3_nt: TGTGCCAGCAGTCACTCCGGGACAGATCTGGGAGATACGCAGTATTTT; cdr3_aa: CASSHSGTDLGDTQYF
j_call: TRBJ2-2; v_call: TRBV27; d_call: TRBD2; clone_size: .; cdr3_nt: TGTGCCAGCAGTTTTAGCGGGGGGGCCGCCGGGGAGCTGTTTTTT; cdr3_aa: CASSFSGGAAGELFF
j_call: TRBJ1-1; v_call: TRBV7-9; d_call: .; clone_size: .; cdr3_nt: TGTGCCAGCAGCCGCCCGGGGGGCACTGAAGCTTTCTTT; cdr3_aa: CASSRPGGTEAFF